The clone carrying this TCR beta chain appeared many times. The CDR3 runs 15 residues. Germline assignment: CDR1 MNHEY and CDR2 SMNVEV (reference sequence). V shed 5 bases and J 2 bases; nucleotides not matched to a gene: 5. The sample comes from a study of T cells in Graves' hyperthyroidism and ophthalmopathy. The source material, RNA transcripts, was used to amplify TCR beta CDR3 regions. Carried out on the TCR CDR3, a first-round RT-PCR used the HTBI primer set. MiXCR, run by TCRdb on the multiplex PCR reads, gives a single entry per CDR3 protein. The sample lists more than 350,000 distinct CDR3 sequences; roughly 15% were seen once.

The chain joins TRBV27 to TRBJ2-3; 9 bases match TRBD2. Sequenced material: blood. The clonotype originates from an older woman with Graves' ophthalmopathy. DNA for the CDR3: TGTGCCAGCAGTAGCGGGGGGCGATCCACAGATACGCAGTATTTT. It yields the protein CASSSGGRSTDTQYF.